This passage covers 27 T cell receptor beta chains from one sample sequenced in a study of T cells in Graves' hyperthyroidism and ophthalmopathy. Amplification of TCR beta CDR3 regions used RNA as the template. The primer set for the first-round RT-PCR of the TCR CDR3 was HTBI. MiXCR was run by TCRdb on the multiplex PCR reads, yielding one entry per CDR3 protein. The sample includes around 700,000 distinct CDR3 sequences, around 20% of them seen just once. Sequences were obtained from blood. Receptors originate from a woman aged 50 to 65 with Graves' hyperthyroidism that later progressed to Graves' ophthalmopathy.

This clonotype occurred many times. This chain uses TRBV30 with TRBJ1-1; TRBD1 might be the D (5 bases). Germline lookup yields CDR1 GTSNPN and CDR2 SVGIG (reference sequence). Trimming removed 0 bases at V and 10 bases at J, with 9 bases between. The CDR3 is made up of 11 amino acids. The CDR3 sequence is CAWSVGEGAFF. CDR3 sequence (DNA): TGTGCCTGGAGTGTGGGGGAGGGAGCTTTCTTT.

This clonotype was recorded only once. This chain joins TRBV9 and TRBJ2-1, with 7 bases matching TRBD1. The CDR3 runs 16 residues. The germline CDR1 and CDR2 sequences are SGDLS and YYNGEE. After removal of 6 bases from V and 6 bases from J, the junction contained 15 bases not matched to a gene. DNA for the CDR3: TGTGCCAGCACCCCCACGACAGGGCTTAGATCCAATGAGCAGTTCTTC. This codes for CASTPTTGLRSNEQFF.

This clonotype has a count of ten or more. The V and J genes are TRBV5-1 and TRBJ2-3, with TRBD2 matching 11 bases. V shed 0 bases and J 5 bases; nucleotides not matched to a gene: 5. This CDR3 spans 16 amino acids. CDR1 SGHRS and CDR2 YFSETQ come from the germline V gene. CDR3 sequence: CASSLAFLAGGDTQYF. CDR3 coding DNA: TGCGCCAGCAGCTTGGCCTTTCTAGCGGGGGGAGATACGCAGTATTTT.

This clonotype appeared a few times. V and J are TRBV19 and TRBJ1-1; D remains ambiguous. The CDR3 consists of 14 residues. Germline lookup yields CDR1 LNHDA and CDR2 SQIVND (reference sequence). Trimming removed 1 base at V and 7 bases at J, with 13 bases between. The CDR3 protein is CASSIVDLSGEAFF. CDR3 coding DNA: TGTGCCAGTAGTATAGTCGACCTATCGGGTGAAGCTTTCTTT.

This clonotype was found a few times. The chain combines TRBV12-3 or TRBV12-4 with TRBJ1-2; D may be TRBD1 (6 bases). This CDR3 comprises 14 residues. V was cut by 4 bases and J by 7 bases, with 16 bases left in between. The CDR3 reads CASSSIGGAGGYTF. CDR3 nucleotide sequence: TGTGCCAGCAGTTCCATCGGGGGGGCGGGTGGCTACACCTTC.

In its sample, this clonotype was seen many times. The chain carries TRBV7-8 and TRBJ2-7; 9 positions match TRBD2. Trimming at V came to 5 bases and at J to 2 bases, leaving 7 bases not matched to a gene. CDR1 SGHVS and CDR2 FQNEAQ come from the germline V gene. The CDR3 is 15 amino acids. The CDR3 DNA sequence: TGTGCCAGCAGCCCTCTAGCGGGACGAACCTACGAGCAGTACTTC. Translating it yields CASSPLAGRTYEQYF.

As regards this clonotype: One end of the junction fails to match germline, which may point to a read error. The chain links TRBV24-1 to TRBJ2-1; D gene unclear. From germline, CDR1 is KGHDR and CDR2 SFDVKD. The CDR3 is 14 amino acids. The CDR3 loop is CATSDPTRYNDQFF. Here the CDR3 DNA reads TGTGCCACCAGTGATCCCACTCGGTACAATGATCAGTTCTTC.

The chain employs TRBV9 and TRBJ2-2; 8 positions match TRBD2. Trimming removed 1 base from V and 5 bases from J; junction bases left unmatched: 13. The CDR3 spans 18 residues. CDR1 and CDR2 (germline): SGDLS, YYNGEE. The CDR3 loop reads CASSVYPASGPTTGELFF. The DNA for the CDR3 is TGTGCCAGCAGCGTATACCCGGCTAGCGGGCCTACTACCGGGGAGCTGTTTTTT.

This CDR3 reads CASSPLQWTGGGTGELFF. The CDR3 DNA reads as TGTGCCAGCTCACCACTCCAGTGGACAGGAGGGGGGACCGGGGAGCTGTTTTTT. The chain uses TRBV18 and TRBJ2-2; D is perhaps TRBD1 (7 bases). V dropped 1 base and J dropped 5 bases, with 20 bases sitting between them. The V gene's germline CDR1 is KGHSH and CDR2 LQKENI. The CDR3 has 18 residues.

The chain combines TRBV5-4 with TRBJ1-1; no clear D. The CDR3 has 15 amino acids. Trimming shortened V by 0 bases and J by 3 bases, and 12 bases separated the two germline ends. The germline CDR1 and CDR2 sequences are SGHNT and YYREEE (reference sequence). The CDR3 loop reads CASSLVDGGYTEAFF. As DNA, the CDR3 is TGTGCCAGCAGCTTGGTTGACGGTGGGTACACTGAAGCTTTCTTT.

This sequence joins TRBV12-3 or TRBV12-4 and TRBJ1-5; 8 nucleotides agree with TRBD1. The CDR3 has 16 residues. Trimming at V came to 6 bases and at J to 6 bases, leaving 13 bases not matched to a gene. Here the CDR3 DNA reads TGTGCCAGCAGCCCCGCGACAGGGGTATTCGGTCAGCCCCAGCATTTT. Encoded protein: CASSPATGVFGQPQHF.

The chain recombines TRBV19 with TRBJ1-4; D call uncertain. The CDR3 is 13 residues long. Trimming stripped 3 bases from V and 3 bases from J, with 5 bases between. Germline CDR1 is LNHDA and CDR2 is SQIVND (reference sequence). DNA of the CDR3: TGTGCCAGTAGTATGAATGCTAATGAAAAACTGTTTTTT. This sequence encodes CASSMNANEKLFF.

V is TRBV15 and J is TRBJ1-3; D is perhaps TRBD1 (6 bases). The CDR3 is 13 amino acids. Trimming pared 5 bases from V and 3 bases from J, leaving 8 bases between. Germline CDR1 LNHNV, CDR2 YYDKDF (reference sequence). DNA for the CDR3: TGTGCCACCAGCGGGACACTTGGAAACACCATATATTTT. Translation: CATSGTLGNTIYF.

The chain has TRBV6-1 and TRBJ1-1, with a weak D call TRBD1 (6 bases). Germline assignment: CDR1 MNHNS and CDR2 SASEGT. The CDR3 extends over 15 amino acids. Trimming cost V 6 bases and J 2 bases, with 16 bases left between them. The CDR3: CASSPQGFRNTEAFF. DNA for the CDR3: TGTGCCAGCAGCCCACAGGGATTCAGAAACACTGAAGCTTTCTTT.

The rearrangement joins TRBV18 to TRBJ1-1, with D possibly being TRBD1 (6 bases). This CDR3 is 14 amino acids long. Trimming took off 4 bases at V and 6 bases at J, with 15 bases between the two ends. The germline CDR1 and CDR2 sequences are KGHSH and LQKENI. The CDR3 loop is CASSRKQGTAEAFF. CDR3 DNA: TGTGCCAGCTCACGAAAACAGGGTACGGCTGAAGCTTTCTTT.

This clonotype has only a few counts. V and J are TRBV27 and TRBJ2-7; D is possibly TRBD2 (5 bases). The V gene's germline CDR1 is MNHEY and CDR2 SMNVEV (reference sequence). Trimming removed 4 bases at V and 1 base at J, with 14 bases between. This CDR3 region has 15 residues. The CDR3 region is CASSSSWGDSYEQYF. CDR3 in DNA: TGTGCCAGCAGTTCCTCCTGGGGAGATTCCTACGAGCAGTACTTC.

This clonotype was seen many times. This chain joins TRBV11-2 and TRBJ1-2; 8 nucleotides agree with TRBD1. Germline values: CDR1 SGHAT, CDR2 FQNNGV. The CDR3 spans 13 residues. The J segment lost 8 bases and the V segment lost 5 bases, leaving 7 bases of the junction unmatched. CDR3 residues: CASSHQGARGYTF. The CDR3 nucleotides are TGTGCCAGCAGCCACCAGGGGGCCCGGGGCTACACCTTC. Full variable domain (outside the CDR3, taken from reference TRBV11-2 and TRBJ1-2): EAGVAQSPRYKIIEKRQSVAFWCNPISGHATLYWYQQILGQGPKLLIQFQNNGVVDDSQLPKDRFSAERLKGVDSTLKIQPAKLEDSAVYLCASSHQGARGYTFGSGTRLTVV.

The table lists this clonotype with a few counts. The V gene is TRBV6-1, the J gene TRBJ2-1; D is unresolved. V dropped 4 bases and J dropped 0 bases, with 10 bases sitting between them. CDR3 length: 15 amino acids. The germline V gene has CDR1 MNHNS and CDR2 SASEGT. For the CDR3, the DNA is TGTGCCAGCAGTGTGACAAAAAGCTCCTACAATGAGCAGTTCTTC. Translating gives CASSVTKSSYNEQFF.

This clonotype appeared a few times. This sequence joins TRBV20-1 and TRBJ1-4, with a possible D match to TRBD1 (6 bases). The CDR3 is 17 residues long. The germline gives CDR1 DFQATT, CDR2 SNEGSKA (reference sequence). Trimming took 5 bases from V and 5 from J, leaving 24 bases between them. The CDR3 DNA reads as TGCAGTGCTTTAACGGGGGCCGCCTCACCAGGAAATGAAAAACTGTTTTTT. Translating gives CSALTGAASPGNEKLFF.

CDR3 protein: CASSYVRLGPGELFF. The CDR3 DNA reads TGTGCCAGCAGTTACGTACGTCTAGGTCCCGGGGAGCTGTTTTTT. The chain links TRBV6-5 to TRBJ2-2, with D hard to call. The CDR3 contains 15 residues. Deletions cut 2 bases from V and 6 bases from J, with 13 bases between. Germline assignment: CDR1 MNHEY and CDR2 SVGAGI.

The V gene is TRBV7-2, the J gene TRBJ1-4; D gene uncertain. The V gene's germline CDR1 is SGHTA and CDR2 FQGNSA. Trimming stripped 1 base from V and 6 bases from J, with 6 bases between. The length of the CDR3 is 13 residues. CDR3 coding DNA: TGTGCCAGCAGCTTAGTTGTTGATGAAAAACTGTTTTTT. Its translation: CASSLVVDEKLFF.

This clonotype was picked up many times. The chain couples TRBV7-2 to TRBJ2-1; 9 bases are shared with TRBD2. The CDR3 length is 14 residues. V was clipped by 4 bases and J by 10 bases; unmatched bases: 8. Germline lookup yields CDR1 SGHTA and CDR2 FQGNSA. This chain's CDR3 is CASSSSSGGWEQFF. The CDR3 DNA follows: TGTGCCAGCAGCTCAAGTAGCGGGGGTTGGGAGCAGTTCTTC.

Only a few counts were recorded for this clonotype. V and J are TRBV27 and TRBJ1-1, with 9 bases fitting TRBD1. Germline assignment: CDR1 MNHEY and CDR2 SMNVEV (reference sequence). V trimming: 3 bases; J trimming: 5 bases; junction bases outside the gene matches: 10. This CDR3 is built from 16 residues. CDR3 sequence reads: CASSFGKGQGKTEAFF. CDR3 nucleotides: TGTGCCAGCAGTTTTGGGAAGGGACAGGGAAAAACTGAAGCTTTCTTT.

This clonotype was counted between two and nine times. CDR3 amino acids: CASSLFPTDTQYF. The CDR3 nucleotides read TGTGCCAGCAGCTTATTTCCCACAGATACGCAGTATTTT. The chain has TRBV7-3 and TRBJ2-3; D remains ambiguous. The CDR3 has 13 amino acids. The germline gives CDR1 SGHTA, CDR2 FQGTGA. The V end lost 2 bases, the J end lost 2 bases, and 5 bases lay between the germline ends.

This clonotype was recorded at least ten times. The chain links TRBV11-2 to TRBJ1-6; D call uncertain. CDR1 and CDR2 (germline): SGHAT, FQNNGV. Trimming removed 1 base at V and 7 bases at J, with 11 bases between. This CDR3 spans 15 amino acids. In DNA form, the CDR3 reads TGTGCCAGCAGCTTAGGTTGGGCTTCGAATTCACCCCTCCACTTT. This encodes CASSLGWASNSPLHF.

This clonotype was seen a few times. The V gene is TRBV19, the J gene TRBJ1-2; D is unclear. This CDR3 is built from 13 residues. V lost 3 bases and J lost 7, with 12 bases in between. CDR1 is LNHDA, CDR2 SQIVND, per germline (reference sequence). The CDR3 bases are TGTGCCAGTAGTATCACTCGGGAGATTGGCTACACCTTC. This codes for CASSITREIGYTF.

The V gene is TRBV7-9, the J gene TRBJ1-2, with 11 bases identical to TRBD1. The CDR3 runs to 16 residues. Trimming at V came to 4 bases and at J to 8 bases, leaving 12 bases not matched to a gene. Germline CDR1 is SEHNR and CDR2 is FQNEAQ (reference sequence). Here the CDR3 DNA reads TGTGCCAGCAGCTCCTGGGACAGGGGGTTTTTTGGAGGCTACACCTTC. Its translation is CASSSWDRGFFGGYTF.